The clone carrying this T cell receptor beta chain was counted once. Per the germline V gene, CDR1 is LGHNA and CDR2 is YNFKEQ. V was pared by 0 bases and J by 1 base, with 9 bases between. This CDR3 has 16 amino acids. This record comes from a study of blood T cell repertoires in COVID-19. Study overall: COVID-19 samples from acute and convalescent phases originated in the United States, Italy and Spain. T cells, B-cell-depleted T cells, or PBMCs provided the cDNA or gDNA that served as material.

Per the original data handling: Amplifying reference gene primers gave estimates of nucleated cell counts. Assay: immunoSEQ multiplex PCR; the TCRdb copy retains only in-frame clones and omits some. The V and J calls and the clone size are those of that table, but D and trimming were determined from the DNA. The table shows approximately 150,000 clones, with around four fifths occurring only once. The TCR originated in a man between 65 and 85 years old who had recovered from COVID-19. The rearrangement joins TRBV4-2 to TRBJ2-2; maybe TRBD1 (6 bases). Sequencing was performed on peripheral blood. CDR3 region: CASSQEQGQNTGELFF. For the CDR3, the DNA is TGTGCCAGCAGCCAAGAGCAGGGGCAGAACACCGGGGAGCTGTTTTTT.